A single sample gave rise to the 2 T cell receptor beta chains below, sequenced in a study of CD8+ T cells in alopecia areata. The treatment: oral pan-JAK inhibitor, 5-10 mg twice daily. The sequencing template was cDNA reverse transcribed from extracted RNA. The data were produced by immunoSEQ multiplex PCR, yet TCRdb's version contains in-frame clones alone and is incomplete. Of some 220,000 clones in the sample, under 60% are singletons; the top ten hold roughly 1.6%. This specimen was CD4+ T cells sorted from blood, taken at week 4, from a patient treated with tofacitinib. All receptors derive from a human donor with alopecia areata.

The chain couples TRBV7-9 to TRBJ1-2; unclear D gene. Germline loops: CDR1 SEHNR, CDR2 FQNEAQ (reference sequence). The CDR3 contains 14 residues. V gave up 4 bases and J gave up 8 bases, with 17 bases separating them. The CDR3 loop is CASSSARDMDGYTF. The DNA for the CDR3 is TGTGCCAGCAGCTCAGCCCGAGACATGGACGGCTACACCTTC.

The V gene is TRBV29-1, the J gene TRBJ1-2; D not resolved. Germline V gives CDR1 SQVTM, CDR2 ANQGSEA. The CDR3 has 9 amino acids. V shed 0 bases and J shed 12 bases, with 5 bases lying between them. The CDR3 region has the DNA TGCAGCGTTGAAGATTCCAACACCTTC. The encoded protein is CSVEDSNTF. Using reference TRBV29-1 and TRBJ1-2 for the parts outside the CDR3, the full variable domain is SAVISQKPSRDICQRGTSLTIQCQVDSQVTMMFWYRQQPGQSLTLIATANQGSEATYESGFVIDKFPISRPNLTFSTLTVSNMSPEDSSIYLCSVEDSNTFGSGTRLTVV.